The source of this T cell receptor (beta chain) is a study of blood T cell repertoires in COVID-19. Study information: There were acute and convalescent COVID-19 samples, and they came from the United States, Italy and Spain. From T cells, B-cell-depleted T cells, or PBMCs came the material, which was cDNA or gDNA.

The CDR3 extends over 15 amino acids. Losses at the gene ends were 4 bases for V and 2 bases for J; bases not matched to a gene: 6. In germline, CDR1 is SGHDN, CDR2 FVKESK. Original processing methods: Amplification of reference gene primers provided the estimated nucleated cell counts. Produced via immunoSEQ multiplex PCR; TCRdb's table is partial and in-frame only. The D gene and trimming were derived from the DNA, and the V and J assignments and clone size from that table. The sample has 100,000 to 150,000 clones, around 81% seen once. The clonotype was recovered from a woman between 50 and 59 years old with acute or convalescent COVID-19. The sequencing input was peripheral blood. The V and J genes are TRBV14 and TRBJ2-5, with 8 bases identical to TRBD2. CDR3 loop: CASSPAGEGQETQYF. For the CDR3, the DNA is TGTGCCAGCAGCCCAGCGGGAGAAGGGCAAGAGACCCAGTACTTC.